Shown below are 8 T cell receptor beta chains from a single sample sequenced in a study of blood T cell repertoires in COVID-19. Some clones are missing from TCRdb's copy, which holds only in-frame ones; the method was immunoSEQ multiplex PCR. The table records 150,000 to 200,000 clones, more than 65% of them present only once. Input material: peripheral blood. These receptors originate from a human donor with acute or convalescent COVID-19. The donor label of this sample is uncertain.

This chain uses TRBV7-9 with TRBJ2-7; the match to TRBD1 covers 12 bases. This CDR3 has 15 amino acids. CDR1 is SEHNR, CDR2 FQNEAQ, per germline (reference sequence). Trimming at V came to 6 bases and at J to 2 bases, leaving 5 bases not matched to a gene. In DNA form, the CDR3 reads TGTGCCAGCAGGGCCGGGACAGGGGGCGCCTACGAGCAGTACTTC. This codes for CASRAGTGGAYEQYF.

This chain connects TRBV6-1 to TRBJ1-2, with 7 bases matching TRBD1. J was trimmed by 0 bases and V by 4 bases; bases with no gene match: 11. The CDR3 totals 17 residues. Looked up from germline, CDR1 is MNHNS and CDR2 is SASEGT. The CDR3 region is CASSGQGAPGANYGYTF. Here the CDR3 DNA reads TGTGCCAGCAGTGGACAGGGCGCCCCAGGGGCTAACTATGGCTACACCTTC.

There are a few counts of this clone. The V and J genes are TRBV7-3 and TRBJ2-1; 10 positions match TRBD2. Germline CDR1 reads SGHTA; CDR2 reads FQGTGA. The CDR3 consists of 14 residues. V was pared by 4 bases and J by 3 bases, with 0 bases of the junction left unmatched. The CDR3 loop reads CASSSSGGYNEQFF. The CDR3 DNA sequence: TGTGCCAGCAGCTCTAGCGGGGGCTACAATGAGCAGTTCTTC.

This sequence joins TRBV6-5 and TRBJ2-7; TRBD2 is a possible D gene (6 bases). The CDR3 is 13 residues long. V was pared by 6 bases and J by 2 bases, with 11 bases between. In germline, CDR1 is MNHEY, CDR2 SVGAGI. CDR3 bases: TGTGCCAGCAGCCCACGGGGGACCTACGAGCAGTACTTC. It codes for CASSPRGTYEQYF.

This sequence joins TRBV19 and TRBJ1-2, with D possibly matching TRBD1 (6 bases). The length of the CDR3 is 15 residues. V was clipped by 3 bases and J by 5 bases, with 16 bases between them. Germline values: CDR1 LNHDA, CDR2 SQIVND (reference sequence). The CDR3 DNA reads as TGTGCCAGTAGTATCGGACAGCCTCCTCCTTATGGCTACACCTTC. This encodes CASSIGQPPPYGYTF.

The J gene is TRBJ2-5, the V gene TRBV5-1; 7 bases are shared with TRBD2. Per germline, CDR1 SGHRS and CDR2 YFSETQ. This CDR3 spans 15 amino acids. V shed 7 bases and J 4 bases; nucleotides not matched to a gene: 13. The CDR3 DNA sequence: TGCGCCAGCTCCCTTACGGGGCGGGAGTCAGAGACCCAGTACTTC. This gives the protein CASSLTGRESETQYF.

This rearrangement joins TRBV18 to TRBJ1-3; D unclear. The CDR3 totals 14 residues. CDR1 KGHSH and CDR2 LQKENI come from the germline V gene. Trimming removed 6 bases from V and 0 bases from J, with 9 bases in between. CDR3 nucleotide sequence: TGTGCCAGCTCCGTTGACACCTCTGGAAACACCATATATTTT. As protein: CASSVDTSGNTIYF.

The chain has TRBV6-1 and TRBJ1-1, with a weak D call TRBD1 (6 bases). CDR1 MNHNS and CDR2 SASEGT come from the germline V gene. V was trimmed by 1 base and J by 5 bases, leaving 11 bases between them. This CDR3 is built from 14 residues. CDR3 protein: CASSEGDRWTEAFF. The CDR3 DNA sequence: TGTGCCAGCAGTGAAGGAGACAGGTGGACTGAAGCTTTCTTT.